The 28 T cell receptor beta chains given below trace back to one sample, sequenced in a study of cytomegalovirus exposure and HLA in healthy donors. The protocol was immunoSEQ multiplex PCR, while the TCRdb copy is restricted to in-frame clones and leaves out a portion. The sample has 95,000 to 150,000 clones; 90% to 95% are singletons. The sequenced material came from PBMCs. All receptors derive from a woman younger than 35 in good health and CMV-seronegative.

V is TRBV30 and J is TRBJ1-2; TRBD1 aligns across 9 bases. Germline loops: CDR1 GTSNPN, CDR2 SVGIG (reference sequence). V was clipped by 1 base and J by 10 bases; unmatched bases: 4. This CDR3 comprises 12 residues. In DNA, the CDR3 is TGTGCCTGGAGTGGGGACAGGGAATACTACACCTTC. Encoded protein: CAWSGDREYYTF.

This chain uses TRBV27 with TRBJ2-3; 8 bases are a match to TRBD1. The length of the CDR3 is 15 residues. Trimming took 0 bases from V and 6 from J; bases not matched to a gene: 5. Germline V lookup: CDR1 MNHEY, CDR2 SMNVEV (reference sequence). This CDR3 is CASSLSTGAWDTQYF. DNA for the CDR3: TGTGCCAGCAGTTTATCGACAGGGGCTTGGGATACGCAGTATTTT.

On this clone itself: Germline is not matched at one junction end, which may reflect a read error. This same CDR3 is encoded by further DNA sequences in the sample. The rearrangement joins TRBV2 to TRBJ2-7; TRBD2 matches at 12 bases. CDR1 and CDR2 (germline): SNHLY, FYNNEI. This CDR3 contains 15 residues. The CDR3 loop reads CASSEATSGSYEQYF. CDR3 coding DNA: TGTGCCAGTAGTGAAGCGACTAGCGGGAGTTACGAGCAGTACTTC.

J is TRBJ2-3 and V is TRBV7-8; 10 bases match TRBD1. V shed 3 bases, J shed 1 base, and the junction held 4 bases outside the gene matches. The CDR3 runs 16 residues. Germline assignment: CDR1 SGHVS and CDR2 FQNEAQ. Here the CDR3 DNA reads TGTGCCAGCAGCTTTGGCGGGACAGGGGGCACAGATACGCAGTATTTT. It yields the protein CASSFGGTGGTDTQYF.

This chain joins TRBV28 and TRBJ2-1, with TRBD1 identical over 11 bases. CDR1 MDHEN and CDR2 SYDVKM come from the germline V gene. There are 15 residues in the CDR3. J lost 7 bases, V lost 3 bases, and 5 bases had no gene match. In nucleotides, the CDR3 is TGTGCCAGCAGTTTCCCGGGACAGGGGGAGAATGAGCAGTTCTTC. It yields the protein CASSFPGQGENEQFF.

This rearrangement joins TRBV2 to TRBJ2-7, with unresolved D. The CDR3 contains 13 residues. The V gene's germline CDR1 is SNHLY and CDR2 FYNNEI. Trimming removed 4 bases from V and 4 bases from J, with 11 bases in between. The CDR3: CASSGRIVYEQYF. Written as DNA, the CDR3 is TGTGCCAGCAGTGGGCGGATAGTATACGAGCAGTACTTC.

J is TRBJ1-1 and V is TRBV7-2; D unresolved. CDR1 and CDR2 from the germline V gene are SGHTA and FQGNSA. Trimming removed 1 base at V and 4 bases at J, with 10 bases between. The CDR3 runs 14 residues. CDR3 sequence (DNA): TGTGCCAGCAGCTTAGGGTATTCGGGCACTGAAGCTTTCTTT. The encoded protein is CASSLGYSGTEAFF.

This clone was seen only a few times. DNA for the CDR3: TGCGCCAGCAGCCCGGGGGGAACGCAGTATTTT. Protein sequence: CASSPGGTQYF. The chain uses TRBV4-1 and TRBJ2-3; 7 bases line up with TRBD2. CDR1 is MGHRA and CDR2 is YSYEKL in the germline V gene. The junction had 1 base not matched to a gene; V was cut back by 4 bases and J by 9 bases. The CDR3 is made up of 11 amino acids.

The chain is built from TRBV28 and TRBJ2-3, with 8 bases fitting TRBD2. Germline assignment: CDR1 MDHEN and CDR2 SYDVKM. V dropped 2 bases and J dropped 4; count of bases not matched to a gene: 11. The CDR3 runs 17 residues. The DNA for the CDR3 is TGTGCCAGCAGTTTAGTAGCGGGGTCGGTGCTGCCAGATACGCAGTATTTT. As protein: CASSLVAGSVLPDTQYF.

CDR3 DNA: TGTGCCAGCAGCTTATTCGGCGGGTCGAACACCGGGGAGCTGTTTTTT. Protein product: CASSLFGGSNTGELFF. The chain employs TRBV7-3 and TRBJ2-2; D might be TRBD2 (5 bases). The germline CDR1 and CDR2 sequences are SGHTA and FQGTGA. CDR3 size: 16 residues. V lost 2 bases and J lost 0, with 10 bases in between.

J is TRBJ1-5 and V is TRBV19; D might be TRBD1 (6 bases). The CDR3 is made up of 14 amino acids. Trimming took off 8 bases at V and 2 bases at J, with 13 bases between the two ends. Germline V gene lookup returns CDR1 LNHDA and CDR2 SQIVND (reference sequence). The CDR3 DNA is TGTGCCAGTCAACAGGGTCGAGGCAATCAGCCCCAGCATTTT. Amino acids: CASQQGRGNQPQHF.

This clone is a singleton in its sample. At the DNA level, this CDR3 is encoded by other sequences in the same sample as well. The chain links TRBV5-4 to TRBJ2-7, with 8 bases matching TRBD1. V was clipped by 0 bases and J by 1 base; unmatched bases: 0. The CDR3 is made up of 14 amino acids. The V gene's germline CDR1 is SGHNT and CDR2 YYREEE (reference sequence). The chain's CDR3 is CASSLGQGSYEQYF. CDR3 in DNA: TGTGCCAGCAGCTTGGGACAGGGGTCCTACGAGCAGTACTTC. The complete variable domain, with remaining parts taken from reference TRBV5-4 and TRBJ2-7, reads ETGVTQSPTHLIKTRGQQVTLRCSSQSGHNTVSWYQQALGQGPQFIFQYYREEENGRGNFPPRFSGLQFPNYSSELNVNALELDDSALYLCASSLGQGSYEQYFGPGTRLTVT.

The chain is built from TRBV18 and TRBJ2-6; D may be TRBD1 (6 bases). Germline V gene sequence: CDR1 KGHSH, CDR2 LQKENI. The CDR3 is made up of 16 amino acids. Trimming shortened V by 3 bases and J by 2 bases, and 11 bases separated the two germline ends. Here the CDR3 DNA reads TGTGCCAGCTCACCGAGTTCAGGGGCTGGGGCCAACGTCCTGACTTTC. As protein: CASSPSSGAGANVLTF. The entire variable domain, with the rest obtained from reference TRBV18 and TRBJ2-6, is as follows: NAGVMQNPRHLVRRRGQEARLRCSPMKGHSHVYWYRQLPEEGLKFMVYLQKENIIDESGMPKERFSAEFPKEGPSILRIQQVVRGDSAAYFCASSPSSGAGANVLTFGAGSRLTVL.

The chain couples TRBV28 to TRBJ1-2; possibly TRBD1 for D (5 bases). CDR1 is MDHEN and CDR2 is SYDVKM in the germline V gene. Trimming cost V 7 bases and J 7 bases, with 28 bases left between them. CDR3 size: 17 residues. The CDR3 nucleotides read TGTGCCAGCACCCGAAACAAGGGGTACAGTGCCGGAAGTGGCTACACCTTC. Protein: CASTRNKGYSAGSGYTF.

This clone appeared a single time. The rearrangement joins TRBV7-9 to TRBJ2-5; 7 positions agree with TRBD2. This CDR3 is built from 12 residues. Trimming took 8 bases from V and 5 from J; bases not matched to a gene: 5. Germline CDR1 is SEHNR and CDR2 is FQNEAQ (reference sequence). The CDR3 coding sequence is TGTGCCAGCGCATCCGGGGGGGAGACCCAGTACTTC. This sequence encodes CASASGGETQYF.

This clone was seen a single time. This chain links TRBV19 with TRBJ1-2; D is perhaps TRBD1 (5 bases). The CDR3 loop spans 14 amino acids. Germline V CDR1 and CDR2: LNHDA, SQIVND (reference sequence). The germline V and J ends were trimmed by 3 bases and 3 bases, with 11 bases remaining between them. The CDR3 DNA reads as TGTGCCAGTAGTATTCGGGGGAAATACTATGGCTACACCTTC. This sequence encodes CASSIRGKYYGYTF.

This sequence joins TRBV7-8 and TRBJ2-3, with 12 nucleotides matching TRBD2. Germline V lookup: CDR1 SGHVS, CDR2 FQNEAQ. Trimming removed 4 bases from V and 1 base from J; junction bases left unmatched: 15. The CDR3 loop spans 20 amino acids. CDR3 residues: CASSSPQTSGSISGTDTQYF. CDR3 DNA: TGTGCCAGCAGCTCGCCCCAGACTAGCGGGAGTATTTCTGGCACAGATACGCAGTATTTT.

V and J are TRBV11-2 and TRBJ2-7, with 8 bases aligning to TRBD2. The CDR3 is 14 residues long. Germline V gene sequence: CDR1 SGHAT, CDR2 FQNNGV. V dropped 4 bases and J dropped 0; count of bases not matched to a gene: 2. The CDR3: CASSYSGTSYEQYF. For the CDR3, the DNA is TGTGCCAGCAGCTATAGCGGGACCTCCTACGAGCAGTACTTC.

In this sample, this clone turned up a few times. The chain joins TRBV11-3 to TRBJ1-1; D gene unclear. Germline-derived CDR1 and CDR2 are SGHNT and YENEEA. This CDR3 is built from 20 residues. The germline V and J ends were trimmed by 1 base and 7 bases, with 31 bases remaining between them. The CDR3 is CASSLVDVGGQHPWNVEAFF. The CDR3 bases are TGTGCCAGCAGCTTAGTCGATGTCGGCGGCCAACACCCCTGGAACGTTGAAGCTTTCTTT.

Concerning this clone itself: Other DNA sequences in the sample encode the same CDR3. The chain combines TRBV4-1 with TRBJ1-5; D gene ambiguous. The ends were cut back, 0 bases at V and 2 bases at J, with 11 bases in the middle. Germline CDR1 reads MGHRA; CDR2 reads YSYEKL. This CDR3 comprises 16 residues. CDR3 sequence reads: CASSQDGGLGNQPQHF. The CDR3 DNA is TGCGCCAGCAGCCAAGACGGAGGGTTGGGCAATCAGCCCCAGCATTTT.

The V gene is TRBV30, the J gene TRBJ1-5, with D tentatively TRBD1 (6 bases). Trimming cost V 2 bases and J 5 bases, with 10 bases left between them. Germline V gene data show CDR1 as GTSNPN and CDR2 as SVGIG (reference sequence). This CDR3 is 13 amino acids long. The CDR3 region has the DNA TGTGCCTGGAGTAGTGGGGGCGATCAGCCCCAGCATTTT. This sequence encodes CAWSSGGDQPQHF.

This clone was recorded a few times. The chain is built from TRBV5-1 and TRBJ1-1; D is possibly TRBD1 (6 bases). The CDR3 has 14 amino acids. Per germline, CDR1 SGHRS and CDR2 YFSETQ. Trimming cost V 1 base and J 1 base, with 8 bases left between them. CDR3 loop: CASSLRGRNTEAFF. CDR3 nucleotides: TGCGCCAGCAGCTTGAGGGGGAGGAACACTGAAGCTTTCTTT.

V gene TRBV7-6 combines with J gene TRBJ2-1, with D possibly matching TRBD2 (6 bases). CDR3 length equals 17 residues. Trimming stripped 0 bases from V and 4 bases from J, with 16 bases between. Looked up from germline, CDR1 is SGHVS and CDR2 is FNYEAQ. Here the CDR3 reads CASSLAVGGFRYNEQFF. CDR3 bases: TGTGCCAGCAGCTTAGCGGTTGGGGGGTTCCGGTACAATGAGCAGTTCTTC.

In nucleotides, the CDR3 is TGTGCCAGCTCTCCCGGGACTAGCGGGAGGAGGAGGGATACGCAGTATTTT. Translating gives CASSPGTSGRRRDTQYF. The chain is built from TRBV18 and TRBJ2-3; 15 nucleotides match TRBD2. Trimming at V came to 6 bases and at J to 6 bases, leaving 10 bases not matched to a gene. The CDR3 is 17 residues long. The germline CDR1 and CDR2 sequences are KGHSH and LQKENI.

The V gene is TRBV4-2, the J gene TRBJ2-1; perhaps TRBD1 as D (6 bases). Trimming left V 0 bases short and J 2 bases short, with 8 bases between. CDR3 length: 15 residues. Germline values: CDR1 LGHNA, CDR2 YNFKEQ. Written as DNA, the CDR3 is TGTGCCAGCAGCCAAGAGACAGGAACCTACAATGAGCAGTTCTTC. Its translation: CASSQETGTYNEQFF.

The chain combines TRBV6-4 with TRBJ1-2; D unclear. This CDR3 contains 11 residues. From germline, CDR1 is MRHNA and CDR2 SNTAGT. Trimming pared 4 bases from V and 8 bases from J, leaving 8 bases between. CDR3 amino acids: CASSGGIGYTF. The CDR3 bases are TGTGCCAGCAGTGGAGGGATCGGCTACACCTTC.

The chain joins TRBV6-1 to TRBJ2-7; D gene ambiguous. Germline CDR1 reads MNHNS; CDR2 reads SASEGT. The germline V and J ends were trimmed by 2 bases and 0 bases, with 5 bases remaining between them. This CDR3 comprises 13 residues. The CDR3 here is CASSEPPSYEQYF. The CDR3 DNA reads as TGTGCCAGCAGTGAACCTCCCTCCTACGAGCAGTACTTC.

The rearrangement uses TRBV5-4 and TRBJ2-5, with 10 bases that match TRBD2. Looked up from germline, CDR1 is SGHNT and CDR2 is YYREEE (reference sequence). This CDR3 spans 17 amino acids. The V segment lost 0 bases and the J segment 5 bases; nucleotides outside the gene matches: 10. The CDR3 is CASSLEGAGGPRETQYF. Written as DNA, the CDR3 is TGTGCCAGCAGCTTGGAGGGAGCGGGGGGGCCCAGGGAGACCCAGTACTTC.